A selection of T cell receptor beta chains follows, all from one sample in a study of OX40 agonist ivuxolimab in advanced cancers. Clones were sequenced by immunoSEQ multiplex PCR, and TCRdb holds only the in-frame ones, with some missing. Of about 7,700 clones detected, 60% to 85% appear once; the ten largest clones hold under 40%. This specimen consisted of CD4+ or CD8+ T cells sorted from blood, obtained in a trial of the OX40 agonist ivuxolimab. Source of these receptors: an adult with an advanced solid tumor such as melanoma, head and neck, liver or kidney cancer. CDR3s include the opening cysteine and the closing phenylalanine or tryptophan. A D gene is named only where the DNA matches it firmly. Some rows have no size entry. The others give once, few or many, or a class for an expanded clone.

DNA	CDR3	V	J	size	D	length
TGTGCCAGCACTTCCTTCTCGACAGGGATAAATGAGCAGTTCTTC	CASTSFSTGINEQFF	TRBV27	TRBJ2-1	.	TRBD1	15
TGTGCCAGCAGCCTTAACGTGAATGAGCAGTTCTTC	CASSLNVNEQFF	TRBV9	TRBJ2-1	medium-sized	.	12
TGTGCCTCTAAGGGCCTCATTTTTACGCGGGGCTACACCTTC	CASKGLIFTRGYTF	TRBV30	TRBJ1-2	.	.	14
TGCGCCAGCAGCCCGACTAGCGGGGTGGTGGGGATCTACGAGCAGTACTTC	CASSPTSGVVGIYEQYF	TRBV4-1	TRBJ2-7	.	TRBD2	17
TGTGCCAGCAGTTTAGACTCCAGGGGTCAGCCCCAGCATTTT	CASSLDSRGQPQHF	TRBV27	TRBJ1-5	.	.	14
TGTGCCAGCAGCGTAGGGACAGGGTCAAACACCGGGGAGCTGTTTTTT	CASSVGTGSNTGELFF	TRBV9	TRBJ2-2	.	TRBD1	16
TGTGCCAGCAGCCCTGACGGGGGAACCGGGGAGCTGTTTTTT	CASSPDGGTGELFF	TRBV9	TRBJ2-2	.	.	14
TGCGCCAGCAGCCCTGGGTGGGGACAGGAACAAATCCATGATCTGAACACTGAAGCTTTCTTT	CASSPGWGQEQIHDLNTEAFF	TRBV4-3	TRBJ1-1	.	TRBD1	21
TGTGCCAGCAGCGGTACTAGCAACACAGATACGCAGTATTTT	CASSGTSNTDTQYF	TRBV9	TRBJ2-3	.	.	14
TGTGCCAGCAGCTCAGCCAGGGGGCTATCCTACAATGAGCAGTTCTTC	CASSSARGLSYNEQFF	TRBV7-8	TRBJ2-1	.	TRBD1	16
TGTGCCAGCAGTTACTCCGGGACAGGGACAAAACTGTTTTTT	CASSYSGTGTKLFF	TRBV6-5	TRBJ1-4	.	TRBD1	14
TGTGCCAGCTCAATAGCGGGGGCCACCTACGAGCAGTACTTC	CASSIAGATYEQYF	TRBV5-4	TRBJ2-7	.	TRBD2	14